Sequencing of this TCR beta chain was carried out in a study of identical twins. TCRdb recomputed calls from the 5' RACE reads with MiXCR, one row per CDR3 protein. The repertoire has 500,000 to 550,000 distinct CDR3 sequences, approximately 20% of them found once; the top ten carry around 0.48%. This clonotype came up many times. CDR1 is SGHRS and CDR2 is YFSETQ in the germline V gene. V lost 4 bases and J lost 0, with 9 bases in between. The CDR3 runs to 14 residues. The sample was also linked to a second study, of yellow fever vaccine responses in identical twins.

The rearrangement joins TRBV5-1 to TRBJ2-3; D might be TRBD2 (5 bases). Sequenced: CD4+ T cells sorted from blood. The sequence was collected from a woman under 30 in good health. This CDR3 reads CASSPRTSTDTQYF. CDR3 DNA sequence: TGCGCCAGCAGCCCCAGGACTAGCACAGATACGCAGTATTTT.